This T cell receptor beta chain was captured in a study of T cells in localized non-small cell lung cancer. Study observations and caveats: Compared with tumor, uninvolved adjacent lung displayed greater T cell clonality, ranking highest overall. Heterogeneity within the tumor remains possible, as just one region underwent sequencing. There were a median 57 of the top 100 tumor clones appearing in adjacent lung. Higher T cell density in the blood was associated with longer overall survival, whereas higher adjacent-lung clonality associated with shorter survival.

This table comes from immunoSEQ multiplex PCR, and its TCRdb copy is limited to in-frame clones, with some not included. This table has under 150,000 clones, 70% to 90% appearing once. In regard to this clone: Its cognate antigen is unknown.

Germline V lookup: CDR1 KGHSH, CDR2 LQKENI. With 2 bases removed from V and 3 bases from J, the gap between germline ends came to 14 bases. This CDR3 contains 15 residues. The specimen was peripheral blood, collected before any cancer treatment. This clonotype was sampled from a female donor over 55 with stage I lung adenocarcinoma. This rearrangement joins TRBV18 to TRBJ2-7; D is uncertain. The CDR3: CASSPKPNSVYEQYF. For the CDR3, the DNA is TGTGCCAGCTCACCAAAGCCGAACTCTGTCTACGAGCAGTACTTC.